Below, one TCR beta chain is given with its context. The source of the sample is a study of cytomegalovirus exposure and HLA in healthy donors. Study-level background: Researchers previously reported finding 90 million to 130 million unique TCR beta sequences from about 200 million T cells.

60 Vbeta and 13 Jbeta primers were used in PCR. Clones were sequenced by immunoSEQ multiplex PCR, and TCRdb holds only the in-frame ones, with some missing. Here the sample spans 100,000 to 150,000 clones, roughly 80% being singletons. The CDR3 spans 13 residues. V gave up 11 bases and J gave up 3 bases; unmatched junction bases: 8. The germline gives CDR1 SNHLY, CDR2 FYNNEI. J is TRBJ1-2 and V is TRBV2; 8 bases are a match to TRBD1. This TCR derives from a man between 18 and 29 years old in good health and CMV-seropositive. The sample comprised PBMCs. The CDR3 DNA follows: TGTGCCGGCAATGTACAGGGGGACTATGGCTACACCTTC. The encoded protein is CAGNVQGDYGYTF.